The 30 T cell receptor beta chains below were found in one sample sequenced in a study of low-dose radiotherapy and immunotherapy resistance in tumors. The time point here: before trial treatment. cDNA synthesis used a TRAV/TRBV-specific primer set for both chains. TCR amplification used 20 to 25 PCR cycles, a constant-region primer and a V-primer adapter. TCRdb used MiXCR to reprocess the reads, holding one entry per CDR3 protein. Of tens of thousands of distinct CDR3 sequences listed, 18% are singletons. This sample comprised PBMCs, obtained before treatment. The receptors were gathered from a male donor with prostate cancer.

This clonotype has a count of ten or more. The chain employs TRBV18 and TRBJ2-2; D unresolved. The germline V gene has CDR1 KGHSH and CDR2 LQKENI. The CDR3 contains 17 residues. V lost 0 bases and J 0 bases, leaving 11 bases between the germline ends. This CDR3 is CASSPPGPLTNTGELFF. In DNA, the CDR3 is TGTGCCAGCTCACCACCGGGCCCCCTAACGAACACCGGGGAGCTGTTTTTT.

The V call is TRBV12-3 or TRBV12-4, the J call TRBJ1-2; D is possibly TRBD1 (5 bases). Trimming removed 5 bases at V and 8 bases at J, with 24 bases between. The CDR3 consists of 16 residues. This chain's CDR3 is CASSPLSGTRGSGYTF. Here the CDR3 DNA reads TGTGCCAGCAGTCCGCTCTCCGGGACGCGCGGCTCCGGCTACACCTTC.

This clonotype was found many times. The chain has TRBV12-3 or TRBV12-4 and TRBJ2-1; the match to TRBD2 covers 12 bases. The CDR3 is made up of 13 amino acids. The V segment lost 5 bases and the J segment 7 bases; nucleotides outside the gene matches: 0. For the CDR3, the DNA is TGTGCCAGCAGTGGGACTAGCGGGAATGAGCAGTTCTTC. Protein: CASSGTSGNEQFF.

This clonotype was seen ten or more times. The DNA for the CDR3 is TGCGCCAGCAGCTCCGCGGGACAGAGCTCCTACGAGCAGTACTTC. Amino acids: CASSSAGQSSYEQYF. V and J are TRBV5-1 and TRBJ2-7, with a weak D call TRBD1 (7 bases). The V end was cut by 3 bases, the J end by 0 bases, with 13 bases between. The CDR3 contains 15 residues. CDR1 is SGHRS, CDR2 YFSETQ, per germline.

The rearrangement uses TRBV6-6 and TRBJ1-2; TRBD1 might be the D (6 bases). Germline V gene lookup returns CDR1 MNHNY and CDR2 SVGAGI (reference sequence). The CDR3 length is 16 residues. Trimming took off 4 bases at V and 5 bases at J, with 20 bases between the two ends. DNA for the CDR3: TGTGCCAGCAGTTCCACCCTGACAGGCTACTATTATGGCTACACCTTC. Translation: CASSSTLTGYYYGYTF.

This chain joins TRBV5-6 and TRBJ1-1; 8 nucleotides line up with TRBD1. Germline CDR1 reads SGHDT; CDR2 reads YYEEEE. The length of the CDR3 is 15 residues. V gave up 4 bases and J gave up 1 base; unmatched junction bases: 6. The CDR3 bases are TGTGCCAGCAGCCCGACAGGGGTACGGAACACTGAAGCTTTCTTT. As protein: CASSPTGVRNTEAFF.

This clonotype was detected a few times. This probably arose from a read error, given a far larger clone one base away. The rearrangement uses TRBV6-1 and TRBJ1-1; D possibly corresponds to TRBD1 (5 bases). Germline V gene data show CDR1 as MNHNS and CDR2 as SASEGT. V lost 4 bases to trimming and J lost 3 bases, with 12 bases between them. This CDR3 region has 14 residues. The CDR3 loop reads CASSVCEGYTEAFF. CDR3 DNA: TGTGCCAGCAGTGTGTGCGAGGGGTACACTGAAGCTTTCTTT.

This clonotype has ten or more counts. V and J are TRBV23-1 and TRBJ2-7; the D gene is possibly TRBD1 (6 bases). TRBV23-1 is filed as an ORF, its function uncertain. CDR3 length: 16 amino acids. Deletions cut 3 bases from V and 4 bases from J, with 19 bases between. The CDR3 DNA sequence: TGCGCCAGCAGTCAGCCACAGGGTGGCTTAGGATACGAGCAGTACTTC. This gives the protein CASSQPQGGLGYEQYF.

This clonotype was seen at least ten times. The rearrangement links TRBV28 to TRBJ2-1; D tentatively reads TRBD1 or TRBD2 (6 bases each). This CDR3 has 13 amino acids. Trimming shortened V by 10 bases and J by 4 bases, and 14 bases separated the two germline ends. Germline V gene sequence: CDR1 MDHEN, CDR2 SYDVKM. The CDR3 protein is CATSGGVYNEQFF. The CDR3 DNA reads as TGTGCCACCTCCGGGGGCGTATACAATGAGCAGTTCTTC.

This clonotype was observed many times. The rearrangement joins TRBV20-1 to TRBJ2-1; D may match TRBD1 or TRBD2 (6 bases each). Germline V lookup: CDR1 DFQATT, CDR2 SNEGSKA (reference sequence). CDR3 length equals 16 residues. The V end lost 3 bases, the J end lost 0 bases, and 15 bases lay between the germline ends. The CDR3 loop reads CSASVRGALSYNEQFF. The DNA of the CDR3 is TGCAGTGCTAGCGTGAGGGGGGCCCTCTCCTACAATGAGCAGTTCTTC.

This clonotype was observed at least ten times. This chain uses TRBV15 with TRBJ2-1, with 10 bases lining up with TRBD1. From germline, CDR1 is LNHNV and CDR2 YYDKDF (reference sequence). J was trimmed by 5 bases and V by 5 bases; bases with no gene match: 9. CDR3 size: 16 residues. The CDR3 sequence: CATSSRRTGGNNEQFF. DNA for the CDR3: TGTGCCACCAGCTCACGTCGGACAGGGGGTAACAATGAGCAGTTCTTC.

About this clonotype itself: This probably arose from a read error, given a far larger clone one base away. This chain joins TRBV18 and TRBJ2-7; D may be TRBD2 (7 bases). The CDR3 covers 16 residues. Looked up from germline, CDR1 is KGHSH and CDR2 is LQKENI. The ends were cut back, 3 bases at V and 7 bases at J, with 22 bases in the middle. The CDR3 DNA reads as TGTGCCAGCTCACCCGGGACGGGGGGCTCCTACAATGAGCAGTACTTC. The encoded protein is CASSPGTGGSYNEQYF.

This clonotype was observed a handful of times. The chain recombines TRBV6-4 with TRBJ2-5; 9 bases fit TRBD1. CDR1 MRHNA and CDR2 SNTAGT come from the germline V gene. This CDR3 region has 14 residues. J lost 4 bases, V lost 4 bases, and 4 bases had no gene match. As DNA, the CDR3 is TGTGCCAGCAGTGCCGACAGGGGGGCAGAGACCCAGTACTTC. Amino acids: CASSADRGAETQYF.

This clonotype was counted only a few times. This sequence joins TRBV20-1 and TRBJ1-1; 11 nucleotides align to TRBD1. The CDR3 runs 15 residues. Germline-derived CDR1 and CDR2 are DFQATT and SNEGSKA (reference sequence). Trimming at V came to 3 bases and at J to 3 bases, leaving 6 bases not matched to a gene. CDR3 region: CSARGPGQGDTEAFF. The CDR3 nucleotides are TGCAGTGCTAGGGGGCCGGGACAGGGGGACACTGAAGCTTTCTTT.

The genes are TRBV2 and TRBJ2-5; TRBD2 is a possible D gene (6 bases). V was trimmed by 4 bases and J by 5 bases, leaving 11 bases between them. The CDR3 is 13 residues long. Germline V gene data show CDR1 as SNHLY and CDR2 as FYNNEI. The CDR3 here is CASSVGGLETQYF. The CDR3 nucleotides are TGTGCCAGCAGTGTCGGGGGTCTTGAGACCCAGTACTTC.

Of note for this clonotype: This likely came from a read error, as a far larger clone is one base away. This chain uses TRBV5-1 with TRBJ2-7; 10 nucleotides agree with TRBD2. The trim removed 4 bases at V and 7 bases at J, leaving 14 bases unmatched. Germline V CDR1 and CDR2: SGHRS, YFSETQ. The CDR3 runs 16 residues. CDR3 region: CASSEMLAGAYNEQYF. CDR3 in DNA: TGCGCCAGCAGCGAAATGCTAGCGGGGGCCTACAATGAGCAGTACTTC.

This clonotype was seen at least ten times. The V gene is TRBV5-1, the J gene TRBJ2-1; D unclear. The germline V gene has CDR1 SGHRS and CDR2 YFSETQ. The V end was cut by 0 bases, the J end by 4 bases, with 2 bases between. The CDR3 consists of 12 residues. CDR3 nucleotide sequence: TGCGCCAGCAGCTTGGAGTACAATGAGCAGTTCTTC. Translated, it gives CASSLEYNEQFF.

This clonotype was observed at least ten times. This chain uses TRBV12-3 or TRBV12-4 with TRBJ1-1; D unclear. With 5 bases removed from V and 1 base from J, the gap between germline ends came to 11 bases. The CDR3 contains 14 residues. DNA for the CDR3: TGTGCCAGCAGTCCAAGACGAAAGAACACTGAAGCTTTCTTT. As protein: CASSPRRKNTEAFF.

In this sample, this clonotype turned up many times. This rearrangement joins TRBV3-1 to TRBJ1-5, with D possibly matching TRBD1 (6 bases). The CDR3 is 15 amino acids. V lost 0 bases and J 2 bases, leaving 8 bases between the germline ends. In germline, CDR1 is LGHDT, CDR2 YNNKEL (reference sequence). CDR3 protein: CASSQDHRGNQPQHF. The CDR3 DNA follows: TGTGCCAGCAGCCAAGATCACAGGGGCAATCAGCCCCAGCATTTT.

Ten or more counts support this clonotype. This chain links TRBV11-1 with TRBJ2-1, with D uncertain. The CDR3 runs 12 residues. Germline values: CDR1 SGHAT, CDR2 FQDESV (reference sequence). V gave up 1 base and J gave up 7 bases, with 5 bases separating them. The CDR3 DNA sequence: TGTGCCAGCAGCTTAGGAGAAAATGAGCAGTTCTTC. Protein: CASSLGENEQFF. Filled out from reference TRBV11-1 and TRBJ2-1, the complete variable domain reads EAEVAQSPRYKITEKSQAVAFWCDPISGHATLYWYRQILGQGPELLVQFQDESVVDDSQLPKDRFSAERLKGVDSTLKIQPAELGDSAMYLCASSLGENEQFFGPGTRLTVL.

This clonotype was counted at least ten times. V usage is TRBV2 and J usage is TRBJ2-7, with no clear D. This CDR3 comprises 13 residues. Germline assignment: CDR1 SNHLY and CDR2 FYNNEI. Trimming took 6 bases from V and 0 from J, leaving 9 bases between them. The CDR3 here is CASRPENSYEQYF. CDR3 DNA sequence: TGTGCCAGCAGGCCCGAGAACTCCTACGAGCAGTACTTC.

This clonotype has at least ten counts. The genes are TRBV29-1 and TRBJ2-7; 11 bases are shared with TRBD2. The CDR3 covers 14 residues. Germline loops: CDR1 SQVTM, CDR2 ANQGSEA. Trimming took 7 bases from V and 4 from J; bases not matched to a gene: 9. The CDR3 DNA is TGCAGCGCCCTTTTAGCGGGGGGGACGTACGAGCAGTACTTC. The encoded protein is CSALLAGGTYEQYF.

The sample holds many counts of this clonotype. The gene calls are TRBV20-1 and TRBJ2-5; weak D call: TRBD2 (6 bases). V lost 5 bases, J lost 2 bases, and 18 bases lay in between. CDR1 and CDR2 from the germline V gene are DFQATT and SNEGSKA (reference sequence). The CDR3 has 15 residues. The chain's CDR3 is CSAWAGAGKQETQYF. CDR3 nucleotides: TGCAGTGCTTGGGCCGGGGCGGGGAAGCAAGAGACCCAGTACTTC.

In this sample, this clonotype turned up many times. This rearrangement joins TRBV19 to TRBJ1-5, with D perhaps TRBD1 (5 bases). This CDR3 comprises 17 residues. Trimming pared 5 bases from V and 0 bases from J, leaving 17 bases between. Per germline, CDR1 LNHDA and CDR2 SQIVND (reference sequence). CDR3 sequence: CASSPQGGWDSNQPQHF. CDR3 nucleotides: TGTGCCAGTAGTCCCCAGGGCGGATGGGATAGCAATCAGCCCCAGCATTTT.

Notes on this clonotype: The likely explanation is a read error, given a far larger clone one base away. The rearrangement uses TRBV2 and TRBJ2-5, with no clear D. V was trimmed by 3 bases and J by 4 bases, leaving 6 bases between them. Per germline, CDR1 SNHLY and CDR2 FYNNEI. The CDR3 spans 12 residues. The CDR3 is CASSDDGETQYF. Written as DNA, the CDR3 is TGTGCCAGCAGTGATGATGGAGAGACCCAGTACTTC. Full variable domain (rest looked up from reference TRBV2 and TRBJ2-5): EPEVTQTPSHQVTQMGQEVILRCVPISNHLYFYWYRQILGQKVEFLVSFYNNEISEKSEIFDDQFSVERPDGSNFTLKIRSTKLEDSAMYFCASSDDGETQYFGPGTRLLVL.

The sample holds many counts of this clonotype. This chain uses TRBV12-3 or TRBV12-4 with TRBJ2-7; D might be TRBD2 (5 bases). There are 15 residues in the CDR3. Trimming removed 5 bases from V and 5 bases from J, with 19 bases in between. The CDR3 nucleotides read TGTGCCAGCAGTCCAACCGGAGGAGCCGGGGACGAGCAGTACTTC. It is translated as CASSPTGGAGDEQYF.

The sample holds many counts of this clonotype. This chain connects TRBV14 to TRBJ2-7, with TRBD2 matching over 7 bases. The germline CDR1 and CDR2 sequences are SGHDN and FVKESK. The V segment lost 8 bases and the J segment 6 bases; nucleotides outside the gene matches: 13. The CDR3 runs to 14 residues. In DNA form, the CDR3 reads TGTGCCAGCGCCATTCGAGCTACGGGAGGCGAGCAGTACTTC. Its translation is CASAIRATGGEQYF. Supplemented by reference TRBV14 and TRBJ2-7, the full variable domain reads EAGVTQFPSHSVIEKGQTVTLRCDPISGHDNLYWYRRVMGKEIKFLLHFVKESKQDESGMPNNRFLAERTGGTYSTLKVQPAELEDSGVYFCASAIRATGGEQYFGPGTRLTVT.

This clonotype has ten or more counts. The chain links TRBV20-1 to TRBJ2-2, with 11 bases lining up with TRBD2. CDR3 size: 14 residues. V was pared by 4 bases and J by 9 bases, with 7 bases of the junction left unmatched. In germline, CDR1 is DFQATT, CDR2 SNEGSKA (reference sequence). This chain's CDR3 is CSANSGGGPRELFF. The CDR3, as DNA: TGCAGTGCTAATAGCGGGGGGGGACCACGGGAGCTGTTTTTT.

Many counts were recorded for this clonotype. The chain employs TRBV4-1 and TRBJ2-7; 8 positions match TRBD1. The CDR3 spans 19 residues. Trimming cost V 0 bases and J 4 bases; bases outside gene matches: 17. The germline V gene has CDR1 MGHRA and CDR2 YSYEKL. The CDR3 DNA reads as TGCGCCAGCAGCCAAGAAGGAGGGACAGGAGTAAGAGTGGGTTACGAGCAGTACTTC. This translates into CASSQEGGTGVRVGYEQYF.

In its sample, this clonotype was seen many times. The V and J genes are TRBV3-1 and TRBJ2-7; 9 bases fit TRBD1. The CDR3 sequence is 14 residues long. Looked up from germline, CDR1 is LGHDT and CDR2 is YNNKEL (reference sequence). V shed 5 bases and J 4 bases; nucleotides not matched to a gene: 6. CDR3 sequence reads: CASSTRQGGYEQYF. The CDR3 DNA follows: TGTGCCAGCAGCACCCGACAGGGGGGGTACGAGCAGTACTTC.